Below, 6 T cell receptor beta chains from the same sample are listed, as sequenced in a study of metastatic and nonmetastatic thyroid tumors. TCRdb re-analyzed the PCR reads using MiXCR. The sample includes tens of thousands of clones, approximately 22% of them seen just once. Each patient came to thyroid surgery without any prior treatment (of any kind). Sequencing input: blood. All receptors come from a female donor with papillary thyroid cancer or a benign thyroid nodule (not recorded which). Some clones in this sample may be carry-over from other donors' samples.

This clone was seen a single time. This chain uses TRBV20-1 with TRBJ2-3, with TRBD2 as a possible D gene (5 bases). This CDR3 contains 13 residues. V was shortened by 0 bases and J by 10 bases, with 14 bases between the two germline ends. CDR1 and CDR2 from the germline V gene are DFQATT and SNEGSKA (reference sequence). The CDR3 region has the DNA TGCAGTGCTAGAGATGACACTAGATTCGCGCAGTATTTT. Its protein is CSARDDTRFAQYF.

This clone was seen a handful of times. Compared with germline, one end of the junction differs, possibly owing to a read error. The sample has other DNA sequences that encode this CDR3 too. The chain is built from TRBV20-1 and TRBJ1-1; D is unresolved. The CDR3 covers 14 residues. Germline loops: CDR1 DFQATT, CDR2 SNEGSKA (reference sequence). Here the CDR3 reads CSARDPGPNTEAFF. The CDR3 region has the DNA TGCAGTGCCAGAGACCCCGGACCGAACACTGAAGCTTTCTTT.

This clone was detected ten times or more. The J gene is TRBJ2-7, the V gene TRBV29-1, with TRBD2 matching 10 bases. This CDR3 contains 17 residues. The junction had 15 bases not matched to a gene; V was cut back by 4 bases and J by 3 bases. Germline V gene lookup returns CDR1 SQVTM and CDR2 ANQGSEA. CDR3 residues: CSVGGGETSGSIYEQYF. The CDR3 DNA follows: TGCAGCGTTGGGGGCGGGGAGACTAGCGGGTCTATCTACGAGCAGTACTTC.

The chain recombines TRBV28 with TRBJ2-1; TRBD2 matches at 13 bases. J gave up 7 bases and V 7 bases, and 7 bases lay outside the gene matches. This CDR3 comprises 15 residues. Germline CDR1 is MDHEN and CDR2 is SYDVKM. This CDR3 is CASKLGLAGVNEQFF. The CDR3 nucleotides read TGTGCCAGCAAGCTAGGACTAGCGGGAGTGAATGAGCAGTTCTTC.

The chain uses TRBV7-9 and TRBJ1-2; tentatively, D is TRBD1 (6 bases). This CDR3 has 14 residues. CDR1 and CDR2 (germline): SEHNR, FQNEAQ (reference sequence). V lost 5 bases, J lost 8 bases, and 18 bases lay in between. The CDR3 DNA sequence: TGTGCCAGCAGCACCATTAACAGGGTTGACGGCTACACCTTC. This encodes CASSTINRVDGYTF.

This clone has at least ten counts. Other DNA sequences in this specimen translate into the identical CDR3. The chain combines TRBV24-1 with TRBJ2-5; TRBD1 matches at 10 bases. CDR3 length: 15 amino acids. Trimming at V came to 3 bases and at J to 5 bases, leaving 5 bases not matched to a gene. CDR1 and CDR2 from the germline V gene are KGHDR and SFDVKD. In nucleotides, the CDR3 is TGTGCCACCAGTGATATGACAGGGGGCTATGAGACCCAGTACTTC. It yields the protein CATSDMTGGYETQYF.